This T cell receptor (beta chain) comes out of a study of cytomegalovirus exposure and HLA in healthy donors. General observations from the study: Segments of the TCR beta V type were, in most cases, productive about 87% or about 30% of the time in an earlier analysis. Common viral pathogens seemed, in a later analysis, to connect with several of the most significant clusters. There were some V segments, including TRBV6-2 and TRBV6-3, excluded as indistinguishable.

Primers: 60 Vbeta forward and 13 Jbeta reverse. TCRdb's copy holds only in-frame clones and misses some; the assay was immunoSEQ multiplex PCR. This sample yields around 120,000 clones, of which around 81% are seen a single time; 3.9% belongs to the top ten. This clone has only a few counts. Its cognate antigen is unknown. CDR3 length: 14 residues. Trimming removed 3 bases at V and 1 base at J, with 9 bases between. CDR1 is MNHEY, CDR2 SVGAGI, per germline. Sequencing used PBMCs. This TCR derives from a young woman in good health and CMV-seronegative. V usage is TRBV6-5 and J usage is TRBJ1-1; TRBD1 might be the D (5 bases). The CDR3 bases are TGTGCCAGCAGTTATGACAGAAAGAACACTGAAGCTTTCTTT. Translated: CASSYDRKNTEAFF.